This T cell receptor (beta chain) was observed in a study of STAT5B mutations in CD4+ large granular lymphocyte leukemia. Broader study findings: Patient CD4-sorted repertoires stayed more clonal than healthy ones after leukemic-clone removal. 8/27 top patient clones versus 2/35 control clones were TRBV06-family.

Comment on this clone: What it binds is unknown.

This CDR3 comprises 15 residues. The V and J ends lost 5 bases and 5 bases, in that order; junction bases with no gene match: 9. CDR1 and CDR2 from the germline V gene are LGHNA and YSLEER. Method: immunoSEQ multiplex PCR; TCRdb's copy keeps in-frame clones and lacks some. This table holds tens of thousands of clones, roughly nine tenths found once. The TCR originated in a human donor in good health. The source material was CD4+ T cells from blood buffy coats. The rearrangement joins TRBV4-3 to TRBJ2-7; 10 positions agree with TRBD1. CDR3: CASSVGTGVLDEQYF. DNA of the CDR3: TGCGCCAGCAGCGTCGGGACAGGGGTTTTGGACGAGCAGTACTTC.